Listed below are T cell receptor beta chains from one sample, sequenced in a study of beta chain features in type 1 diabetes. Measured with immunoSEQ multiplex PCR; TCRdb has only the in-frame clones, and not every one. This sample has roughly 250,000 clones, with approximately 70% found just once. Sequenced: naive CD4+ T cells from blood. Receptors originate from a man under 40 in good health. Both conserved end residues are part of each CDR3. D genes are given only for firm matches. Expanded clones get a size class; other rows say once, few or many, or leave the size out.

TRBJ2-1 TRBV29-1 - - CSVTGQKYNEQFF TGCAGCGTAACCGGACAGAAATACAATGAGCAGTTCTTC
TRBJ2-1 TRBV7-9 - TRBD1 CASSHTWDSQYNEQFF TGTGCCAGCAGCCACACCTGGGACAGCCAATACAATGAGCAGTTCTTC
TRBJ2-3 TRBV9 few TRBD2 CASSVAGRATDTQYF TGTGCCAGCAGCGTAGCCGGGAGGGCCACAGATACGCAGTATTTT
TRBJ1-5 TRBV15 - - CATSRDLDSIPQHF TGTGCCACCAGCAGAGACCTGGACAGTATCCCCCAGCATTTT
TRBJ2-7 TRBV28 - TRBD2 CASRTSGRYEQYF TGTGCCAGCAGGACTAGCGGGAGATACGAGCAGTACTTC
TRBJ2-3 TRBV11-2 - TRBD1 CASSPLQGSLTDTQYF TGTGCCAGCAGCCCCTTACAGGGGTCATTGACAGATACGCAGTATTTT
TRBJ2-1 TRBV30 - - CAWSVGRRSEQFF TGTGCCTGGAGTGTAGGCAGGCGGTCTGAGCAGTTCTTC
TRBJ1-1 TRBV2 - - CASNRQWDTEAFF TGTGCCAGCAATCGGCAATGGGACACTGAAGCTTTCTTT
TRBJ1-2 TRBV30 - - CAWSLPGSNYGYTF TGTGCCTGGAGCCTACCGGGATCAAACTATGGCTACACCTTC
TRBJ2-7 TRBV10-3 - - CAISDRAPTYEQYF TGTGCCATCAGTGACCGGGCGCCGACCTACGAGCAGTACTTC
TRBJ2-1 TRBV29-1 - TRBD2 CSVEEAGVYNEQFF TGCAGCGTTGAAGAAGCGGGGGTTTACAATGAGCAGTTCTTC
TRBJ1-1 TRBV15 - TRBD1 CATSRDSKNTEAFF TGTGCCACCAGCCGGGACAGCAAGAACACTGAAGCTTTCTTT
TRBJ2-5 TRBV30 - - CAWAVGEETQYF TGTGCCTGGGCCGTGGGGGAGGAGACCCAGTACTTC
TRBJ2-5 TRBV4-2 - - CASSPTAGNQETQYF TGTGCCAGCAGCCCCACGGCGGGGAACCAAGAGACCCAGTACTTC
TRBJ2-5 TRBV30 - - CAWSEGPYQETQYF TGTGCCTGGAGTGAGGGCCCCTACCAAGAGACCCAGTACTTC
TRBJ1-5 TRBV30 - - CAWSVRNQPQHF TGTGCCTGGAGTGTACGTAATCAGCCCCAGCATTTT
TRBJ1-6 TRBV4-2 - TRBD1 CASSQQGTGVSPLHF TGTGCCAGCAGCCAACAGGGGACAGGGGTTTCACCCCTCCACTTT
TRBJ1-1 TRBV15 - TRBD1 CATATGTVNTEAFF TGTGCCACCGCTACCGGGACAGTGAACACTGAAGCTTTCTTT
TRBJ2-1 TRBV5-4 - - CASSHGSSSYNEQFF TGTGCCAGCAGCCATGGTTCCAGCTCCTACAATGAGCAGTTCTTC
TRBJ2-7 TRBV30 - - CAWSGAEPPYEQYF TGTGCCTGGAGTGGGGCCGAGCCCCCCTACGAGCAGTACTTC
TRBJ2-7 TRBV29-1 few - CSVEFGRGLGEQYF TGCAGCGTTGAATTCGGCAGGGGATTAGGGGAGCAGTACTTC
TRBJ2-5 TRBV30 - - CAWRGDGETQYF TGTGCCTGGAGGGGGGACGGAGAGACCCAGTACTTC
TRBJ2-7 TRBV7-9 - TRBD1 CASSTRQGAYEQYF TGTGCCAGCAGCACCAGACAGGGGGCCTACGAGCAGTACTTC
TRBJ1-1 TRBV30 few - CAWSVGTGNTEAFF TGTGCCTGGAGTGTAGGCACAGGGAACACTGAAGCTTTCTTT
TRBJ2-4 TRBV7-2 - TRBD2 CASSDSAGGGNIQYF TGTGCCAGCAGCGACTCCGCGGGGGGTGGAAACATTCAGTACTTC
TRBJ1-5 TRBV7-6 - - CASSLEGDSQPQHF TGTGCCAGCAGCTTAGAAGGGGATAGTCAGCCCCAGCATTTT
TRBJ2-7 TRBV18 - TRBD2 CASSPGLAGYEQYF TGTGCCAGCTCACCGGGCCTAGCGGGCTACGAGCAGTACTTC
TRBJ2-3 TRBV5-6 - - CASSPPASTDTQYF TGTGCCAGCAGCCCCCCAGCAAGCACAGATACGCAGTATTTT
TRBJ2-4 TRBV4-3 - TRBD2 CASSQEGLAGVIQYF TGCGCCAGCAGCCAAGAAGGCCTAGCGGGAGTGATTCAGTACTTC
TRBJ2-5 TRBV7-2 - TRBD2 CASSWRGGSQETQYF TGTGCCAGCAGCTGGCGGGGGGGATCTCAGGAGACCCAGTACTTC
TRBJ2-5 TRBV25-1 - - CASSEIERSTQYF TGTGCCAGCAGTGAGATCGAACGATCGACCCAGTACTTC
TRBJ2-3 TRBV7-2 - TRBD1 CASSLGQITDTQYF TGTGCCAGCAGCTTGGGACAGATCACAGATACGCAGTATTTT
TRBJ1-1 TRBV30 - - CAWSVRVGTEAFF TGTGCCTGGAGTGTACGGGTTGGCACTGAAGCTTTCTTT
TRBJ2-1 TRBV30 - TRBD2 CAWRTLRGGRGYNEQFF TGTGCCTGGAGGACCCTCCGGGGCGGGAGGGGATACAATGAGCAGTTCTTC
TRBJ2-7 TRBV6-5 - TRBD2 CASSYSPSGIYEQYF TGTGCCAGCAGTTACTCCCCTAGCGGGATCTACGAGCAGTACTTC
TRBJ2-4 TRBV10-3 once TRBD2 CAIGGTSDGIQYF TGTGCCATCGGTGGGACTAGTGATGGCATTCAGTACTTC
TRBJ2-1 TRBV29-1 - - CSVEGLYRGEQFF TGCAGCGTTGAAGGTCTCTACCGGGGTGAGCAGTTCTTC
TRBJ2-7 TRBV5-1 few - CASSPSTRAEQYF TGCGCCAGCAGCCCCTCGACTAGAGCCGAGCAGTACTTC
TRBJ2-3 TRBV15 - TRBD2 CATSMAGGGNTQYF TGTGCCACCAGCATGGCGGGAGGTGGGAATACGCAGTATTTT
TRBJ2-1 TRBV4-3 - - CASSQAGQPTYNEQFF TGCGCCAGCAGCCAAGCCGGACAGCCGACCTACAATGAGCAGTTCTTC
TRBJ1-1 TRBV30 - - CAWSNAPGPPRYTEAFF TGTGCCTGGAGTAACGCCCCCGGGCCGCCAAGGTACACTGAAGCTTTCTTT
TRBJ2-1 TRBV19 - TRBD1 CASTRDRVDEQFF TGTGCCAGTACCAGGGACAGGGTCGATGAGCAGTTCTTC
TRBJ2-5 TRBV4-3 - - CASSPAGQETQYF TGCGCCAGCAGCCCGGCCGGGCAAGAGACCCAGTACTTC
TRBJ2-5 TRBV7-9 - TRBD1 CASSRTGLLREETQYF TGTGCCAGCAGTCGGACAGGGCTTCTTAGAGAAGAGACCCAGTACTTC
TRBJ2-1 TRBV4-2 - - CASSQDGWGYSSYNEQFF TGTGCCAGCAGCCAAGATGGGTGGGGCTACAGCTCCTACAATGAGCAGTTCTTC
TRBJ2-1 TRBV11-2 - TRBD2 CASRLTSGHYNEQFF TGTGCCAGCAGACTGACTAGCGGTCACTACAATGAGCAGTTCTTC
TRBJ2-6 TRBV5-1 - - CATGGDVIGSGANVLTF TGCGCCACGGGCGGGGACGTAATTGGCTCTGGGGCCAACGTCCTGACTTTC
TRBJ2-1 TRBV20-1 - - CSAREPGLQFF TGCAGTGCTAGAGAACCGGGACTCCAGTTCTTC
TRBJ2-3 TRBV5-6 - - CASSFITDTQYF TGTGCCAGCAGCTTCATCACAGATACGCAGTATTTT
TRBJ1-4 TRBV6-5 - - CASNYRGPNEKLFF TGTGCCAGCAACTATCGGGGCCCTAATGAAAAACTGTTTTTT
TRBJ2-5 TRBV2 - - CASSGWAHSQETQYF TGTGCCAGCAGTGGATGGGCCCATTCCCAAGAGACCCAGTACTTC
TRBJ2-7 TRBV7-2 - - CASSLVPGPYEQYF TGTGCCAGCAGCTTAGTGCCTGGCCCTTACGAGCAGTACTTC
TRBJ2-7 TRBV7-9 - TRBD2 CASSLRGTSGTYEQYF TGTGCCAGCAGCCTTAGAGGGACTAGCGGGACCTACGAGCAGTACTTC
TRBJ2-5 TRBV11-2 - - CASSLQGAQETQYF TGTGCCAGCAGCTTACAAGGGGCCCAAGAGACCCAGTACTTC
TRBJ1-2 TRBV7-2 - - CASSPPGSGYGYTF TGTGCCAGCAGCCCGCCAGGGTCCGGCTATGGCTACACCTTC
TRBJ1-4 TRBV29-1 few - CSVGGGTNEKLFF TGCAGCGTTGGCGGGGGAACTAATGAAAAACTGTTTTTT
TRBJ2-3 TRBV29-1 - TRBD2 CSVALVAGGGTDTQYF TGCAGCGTTGCCTTGGTAGCGGGAGGTGGGACAGATACGCAGTATTTT
TRBJ2-2 TRBV4-3 - - CASSQGTTNTGELFF TGCGCCAGCAGCCAAGGGACGACGAACACCGGGGAGCTGTTTTTT
TRBJ1-5 TRBV30 - TRBD1 CAWSVESGQGRQPQHF TGTGCCTGGAGTGTAGAATCAGGACAGGGGAGACAGCCCCAGCATTTT
TRBJ2-5 TRBV6-5 - TRBD1 CASSSDRGKETQYF TGTGCCAGCAGTTCCGACAGGGGAAAGGAGACCCAGTACTTC